This T cell receptor beta chain was recovered during a study of shared clonotypes between healthy human individuals. Note on this clone: The antigen is undetermined.

Naive CD8 populations comprised CD45RO-negative cells positively selected for CCR7, excluding terminally differentiated effector memory CD45RA+ cells. Donors, without exception, were Caucasian adults residing in Nashville, Tennessee. Method: immunoSEQ multiplex PCR; TCRdb's copy keeps in-frame clones and lacks some. The data show 1.5 million to 2.5 million clones, about 94% seen once. General study points: Tissue TCR repertoires likely differ from these blood-only repertoires.

Material: naive CD8+ T cells sorted from blood. This clonotype was obtained from a man aged 18 to 30 in good health.

This chain's CDR3 is CASSSGQGAQETQYF. DNA of the CDR3: TGTGCCAGCAGCTCCGGACAGGGGGCACAAGAGACCCAGTACTTC. This chain connects TRBV7-3 to TRBJ2-5; TRBD1 matches at 11 bases. J was trimmed by 2 bases and V by 4 bases; bases with no gene match: 3. Germline CDR1 and CDR2: SGHTA and FQGTGA. The CDR3 consists of 15 residues.